The 27 T cell receptor beta chains listed next were all sequenced from one sample in a study of OX40 agonist ivuxolimab in advanced cancers. The assay was immunoSEQ multiplex PCR, and TCRdb's table has in-frame clones only and misses some. The data show roughly 92,000 clones, 80% to 95% seen once. The specimen comprised CD4+ or CD8+ T cells sorted from blood, sampled in a trial of the OX40 agonist ivuxolimab. The source is an adult with an advanced solid tumor such as melanoma, head and neck, liver or kidney cancer.

This sequence joins TRBV4-3 and TRBJ2-1; D ambiguous. The CDR3 consists of 14 residues. Germline values: CDR1 LGHNA, CDR2 YSLEER. V lost 1 base and J lost 9, with 13 bases in between. The CDR3, as DNA: TGCGCCAGCAGCCAAGTCATGTGGCGAGGTGAGCAGTTCTTC. It codes for CASSQVMWRGEQFF.

The chain employs TRBV19 and TRBJ2-1, with 9 bases identical to TRBD2. Germline values: CDR1 LNHDA, CDR2 SQIVND (reference sequence). This CDR3 has 15 amino acids. Trimming took 5 bases from V and 4 from J; bases not matched to a gene: 6. DNA of the CDR3: TGTGCCAGTAGTCCTTCTAGCGGGGCTTACAATGAGCAGTTCTTC. This encodes CASSPSSGAYNEQFF.

The rearrangement uses TRBV11-3 and TRBJ2-7; 11 positions match TRBD2. Looked up from germline, CDR1 is SGHNT and CDR2 is YENEEA. The V gene end was trimmed by 2 bases and the J gene end by 0 bases; junction bases not matched to a gene: 6. The CDR3 totals 17 residues. CDR3 sequence reads: CASSLTYGTSGSYEQYF. The CDR3 DNA is TGTGCCAGCAGCTTAACTTACGGGACTAGCGGCTCCTACGAGCAGTACTTC.

The chain combines TRBV12-5 with TRBJ2-2; D unclear. This CDR3 has 17 residues. Germline CDR1 LGHNT, CDR2 FRNRAP. V was trimmed by 0 bases and J by 5 bases, leaving 16 bases between them. This CDR3 reads CASGLVRSLKGTGELFF. The CDR3 nucleotides are TGTGCTAGTGGTTTGGTACGTTCCCTCAAAGGTACCGGGGAGCTGTTTTTT.

The V gene is TRBV4-1, the J gene TRBJ2-3; no definite D call. Trimming removed 0 bases at V and 2 bases at J, with 6 bases between. Germline loops: CDR1 MGHRA, CDR2 YSYEKL. The CDR3 is made up of 14 amino acids. The CDR3 DNA reads as TGCGCCAGCAGCCAAGAGATCCTCACAGATACGCAGTATTTT. This gives the protein CASSQEILTDTQYF.

This chain uses TRBV4-1 with TRBJ2-1; 7 bases are a match to TRBD2. The CDR3 is 14 amino acids. Germline V gene sequence: CDR1 MGHRA, CDR2 YSYEKL. Trimming removed 4 bases from V and 5 bases from J; junction bases left unmatched: 5. The CDR3, as DNA: TGCGCCAGCAGCCTTCAGGGAGGGGACAATGAGCAGTTCTTC. Its protein product is CASSLQGGDNEQFF.

The rearrangement uses TRBV29-1 and TRBJ1-2, with D tentatively TRBD1 (6 bases). V lost 6 bases, J lost 4 bases, and 15 bases lay in between. Germline V gene sequence: CDR1 SQVTM, CDR2 ANQGSEA. CDR3 length equals 13 residues. DNA of the CDR3: TGCAGCGTCGGGGACACGGACATCTATGGCTACACCTTC. Translating gives CSVGDTDIYGYTF.

This chain links TRBV4-1 with TRBJ2-4; D uncertain. Trimming took off 2 bases at V and 9 bases at J, with 14 bases between the two ends. Per germline, CDR1 MGHRA and CDR2 YSYEKL. The CDR3 length is 14 residues. CDR3 in DNA: TGCGCCAGCAGCCAACGAGACCCCTCGGGCATTCAGTACTTC. Translating gives CASSQRDPSGIQYF.

The chain employs TRBV27 and TRBJ2-7; tentatively, D is TRBD1 or TRBD2 (6 bases each). The V gene's germline CDR1 is MNHEY and CDR2 SMNVEV (reference sequence). The CDR3 loop spans 13 amino acids. V was pared by 3 bases and J by 7 bases, with 13 bases between. In nucleotides, the CDR3 is TGTGCCAGCAGTTTTGTAGGGGGAGGAGAGCAGTACTTC. Protein sequence: CASSFVGGGEQYF.

The gene calls are TRBV11-2 and TRBJ2-1, with D perhaps matching TRBD1 (5 bases). Germline V gene data show CDR1 as SGHAT and CDR2 as FQNNGV. Trimming cost V 3 bases and J 0 bases, with 9 bases left between them. CDR3 size: 15 residues. DNA of the CDR3: TGTGCCAGCAGCTTGGGGCGTAGCTCCTACAATGAGCAGTTCTTC. Translated, it gives CASSLGRSSYNEQFF.

This sequence joins TRBV7-9 and TRBJ2-1; 11 bases map to TRBD2. This CDR3 is built from 15 residues. Trimming cost V 3 bases and J 6 bases; bases outside gene matches: 4. Germline V gene data show CDR1 as SEHNR and CDR2 as FQNEAQ (reference sequence). The CDR3 loop reads CASSFGTSGSNEQFF. The CDR3 DNA sequence: TGTGCCAGCAGCTTCGGCACTAGCGGGAGCAATGAGCAGTTCTTC. Full variable domain (missing parts from reference TRBV7-9 and TRBJ2-1): DTGVSQNPRHKITKRGQNVTFRCDPISEHNRLYWYRQTLGQGPEFLTYFQNEAQLEKSRLLSDRFSAERPKGSFSTLEIQRTEQGDSAMYLCASSFGTSGSNEQFFGPGTRLTVL.

V gene TRBV13 combines with J gene TRBJ2-6; D gene uncertain. Germline lookup yields CDR1 PRHDT and CDR2 FYEKMQ (reference sequence). Trimming pared 1 base from V and 0 bases from J, leaving 7 bases between. This CDR3 spans 16 amino acids. The CDR3 protein is CASSLDGLSGANVLTF. In nucleotides, the CDR3 is TGTGCCAGCAGCTTAGATGGGCTCTCTGGGGCCAACGTCCTGACTTTC.

This clone was picked up a small number of times. This rearrangement joins TRBV9 to TRBJ2-7, with 7 bases identical to TRBD2. Trimming took 0 bases from V and 2 from J; bases not matched to a gene: 2. This CDR3 has 14 amino acids. Germline CDR1 and CDR2: SGDLS and YYNGEE. The CDR3 DNA is TGTGCCAGCAGCGTAGAAGGGAGGGCCTACGAGCAGTACTTC. This encodes CASSVEGRAYEQYF.

The chain links TRBV28 to TRBJ1-2; 7 positions agree with TRBD1. Trimming removed 5 bases from V and 6 bases from J; junction bases left unmatched: 15. The V gene's germline CDR1 is MDHEN and CDR2 SYDVKM. CDR3 length: 16 amino acids. CDR3 amino acids: CASSETTGNGGDGYTF. CDR3 bases: TGTGCCAGCAGTGAAACGACAGGGAACGGGGGGGATGGCTACACCTTC.

The chain combines TRBV28 with TRBJ1-2; D unresolved. V was pared by 6 bases and J by 5 bases, with 19 bases between. CDR1 is MDHEN, CDR2 SYDVKM, per germline. The CDR3 extends over 15 amino acids. The CDR3 DNA follows: TGTGCCAGCAGCCAACCGGGTTCCTTACCTTATGGCTACACCTTC. It yields the protein CASSQPGSLPYGYTF.

The chain links TRBV7-2 to TRBJ1-1; tentative D call: TRBD1 (6 bases). The CDR3 extends over 15 amino acids. Deletions cut 3 bases from V and 1 base from J, with 12 bases between. Germline CDR1 SGHTA, CDR2 FQGNSA. The CDR3 sequence: CASSFIGQTNTEAFF. The CDR3 DNA sequence: TGTGCCAGCAGCTTTATAGGACAGACGAACACTGAAGCTTTCTTT.

The rearrangement links TRBV27 to TRBJ2-5; unclear D gene. The CDR3 has 12 amino acids. V lost 6 bases to trimming and J lost 7 bases, with 12 bases between them. Germline-derived CDR1 and CDR2 are MNHEY and SMNVEV (reference sequence). As DNA, the CDR3 is TGTGCCAGCAGCGGAAAAACTGGGACCCAGTACTTC. Protein: CASSGKTGTQYF.

The gene calls are TRBV5-1 and TRBJ2-5; 8 nucleotides line up with TRBD2. The germline gives CDR1 SGHRS, CDR2 YFSETQ. This CDR3 comprises 16 residues. V lost 0 bases and J lost 4; bases outside the gene matches: 8. The CDR3 loop reads CASSLVRAGVGETQYF. CDR3 bases: TGCGCCAGCAGCTTGGTACGAGCGGGAGTTGGAGAGACCCAGTACTTC. The variable domain in full, completed from reference TRBV5-1 and TRBJ2-5, reads KAGVTQTPRYLIKTRGQQVTLSCSPISGHRSVSWYQQTPGQGLQFLFEYFSETQRNKGNFPGRFSGRQFSNSRSEMNVSTLELGDSALYLCASSLVRAGVGETQYFGPGTRLLVL.

The chain uses TRBV2 and TRBJ1-2, with D perhaps TRBD1 (6 bases). Trimming took off 4 bases at V and 4 bases at J, with 10 bases between the two ends. CDR1 is SNHLY, CDR2 FYNNEI, per germline. There are 13 residues in the CDR3. The CDR3 reads CASSGDISYGYTF. Written as DNA, the CDR3 is TGTGCCAGCAGTGGGGACATCTCCTATGGCTACACCTTC.

The chain recombines TRBV10-3 with TRBJ2-2; TRBD1 or TRBD2 may be the D gene (5 bases each). Trimming cost V 10 bases and J 1 base, with 13 bases left between them. CDR3 length: 14 amino acids. In germline, CDR1 is ENHRY, CDR2 SYGVKD. The CDR3 DNA sequence: TGTGCCACCCTCGGGACCGAGAACACCGGGGAGCTGTTTTTT. Encoded protein: CATLGTENTGELFF.

CDR3 DNA sequence: TGTGCCTGGAGTGGGACAGGGGGACCGGGAGTCGATTTCTACGAGCAGTACTTC. It yields the protein CAWSGTGGPGVDFYEQYF. The chain has TRBV30 and TRBJ2-7; 10 bases agree with TRBD1. This CDR3 region has 18 residues. CDR1 and CDR2 (germline): GTSNPN, SVGIG (reference sequence). V shed 1 base, J shed 3 bases, and the junction held 15 bases outside the gene matches.

The V call is TRBV15, the J call TRBJ1-1; D call uncertain. V lost 0 bases, J lost 7 bases, and 12 bases lay in between. Germline-derived CDR1 and CDR2 are LNHNV and YYDKDF (reference sequence). CDR3 length equals 14 residues. In DNA form, the CDR3 reads TGTGCCACCAGCAGAGATCGCAGGCAACATGAAGCTTTCTTT. This gives the protein CATSRDRRQHEAFF.

J is TRBJ1-1 and V is TRBV27, with no clear D. V was shortened by 6 bases and J by 6 bases, with 11 bases between the two germline ends. This CDR3 spans 12 amino acids. Germline CDR1 and CDR2: MNHEY and SMNVEV (reference sequence). CDR3 sequence (DNA): TGTGCCAGCAGGTATAGTTTCGCTGAAGCTTTCTTT. Its protein is CASRYSFAEAFF.

This clone was observed a handful of times. The gene calls are TRBV19 and TRBJ1-2, with a weak D call TRBD1 (6 bases). Germline assignment: CDR1 LNHDA and CDR2 SQIVND (reference sequence). Trimming took 5 bases from V and 2 from J, leaving 9 bases between them. The CDR3 runs 13 residues. This CDR3 reads CASSPRGNYGYTF. Written as DNA, the CDR3 is TGTGCCAGTAGTCCGAGGGGGAACTATGGCTACACCTTC.

The CDR3 protein is CASSQYVLADYNEQFF. The CDR3 DNA reads TGTGCCAGCAGCCAATACGTACTAGCGGACTACAATGAGCAGTTCTTC. J is TRBJ2-1 and V is TRBV14; 8 nucleotides match TRBD2. The ends lost 2 bases at V and 3 bases at J; junction bases unmatched: 6. This CDR3 region has 16 residues. Germline values: CDR1 SGHDN, CDR2 FVKESK. The whole variable domain, filled in from reference TRBV14 and TRBJ2-1, reads EAGVTQFPSHSVIEKGQTVTLRCDPISGHDNLYWYRRVMGKEIKFLLHFVKESKQDESGMPNNRFLAERTGGTYSTLKVQPAELEDSGVYFCASSQYVLADYNEQFFGPGTRLTVL.

CDR3 bases: TGTGCCAGCAGCCATTCTTCGTATTCGAACACTGAAGCTTTCTTT. Translation gives CASSHSSYSNTEAFF. The chain recombines TRBV11-2 with TRBJ1-1; no definite D call. Germline V lookup: CDR1 SGHAT, CDR2 FQNNGV. The CDR3 has 15 residues. Trimming removed 5 bases from V and 1 base from J, with 14 bases in between.

The chain has TRBV5-1 and TRBJ1-5, with D uncertain. The V and J ends lost 4 bases and 5 bases respectively, with 13 bases between them. The CDR3 sequence is 14 residues long. Germline-derived CDR1 and CDR2 are SGHRS and YFSETQ. The CDR3 protein is CASSPTGLHQPQHF. The CDR3 DNA sequence: TGCGCCAGCAGCCCAACGGGGTTACATCAGCCCCAGCATTTT.